Sequencing of this T cell receptor (beta chain) was carried out in a study of Graves' ophthalmopathy and Graves' hyperthyroidism. This CDR3 is 14 amino acids long. CDR1 and CDR2 (germline): SQVTM, ANQGSEA. V lost 7 bases and J lost 2; bases outside the gene matches: 11. Disease in donors with ophthalmopathy had moderate-to-severe activity, CAS ≥3, NOSPECS ≥4 and under 3 months' duration. RNA transcripts were the source from which TCR beta CDR3 regions were amplified. Following a first-round RT-PCR that used HTBI primers, a second-round multiplex PCR was carried out. A single record per CDR3 protein comes from TCRdb applying MiXCR to the multiplex PCR reads. The table lists about 640,000 distinct CDR3 sequences, over 40% of them singletons, with 3.3% in the top ten.

The J gene is TRBJ2-7, the V gene TRBV29-1; 7 bases line up with TRBD2. The sequence came from an adult man with Graves' ophthalmopathy. Sequencing was performed on peripheral blood. In DNA form, the CDR3 reads TGCAGCGGGGGTGGGAGGGCCACAACCTACGAGCAGTACTTC. As protein: CSGGGRATTYEQYF.